This TCR beta chain was retrieved from a study of control samples from healthy donors and cancer patients. Germline loops: CDR1 SGHRS, CDR2 YFSETQ. This CDR3 has 16 residues. V lost 2 bases and J 0 bases, leaving 14 bases between the germline ends. The method was immunoSEQ multiplex PCR; TCRdb's version includes in-frame clones alone and lacks a portion of them. The table includes around 59,000 clones, 92% detected once. This clonotype was obtained from a middle-aged man with colorectal cancer. Sequencing used PBMCs. The chain recombines TRBV5-1 with TRBJ1-1; no clear D gene. CDR3 amino acids: CASSFAGPLMNTEAFF. The CDR3 region has the DNA TGCGCCAGCAGCTTTGCAGGCCCCCTAATGAACACTGAAGCTTTCTTT.